Listed here are 20 T cell receptor delta chains from one sample, sequenced in a study of DNA immune sequencing with unique molecular identifiers. All 8 TRDV and 4 TRDJ genes were targeted in 32-plex amplification of genomic DNA. The library had 12-nucleotide UMIs introduced over about 3 barcoding cycles, then a second adapter PCR. TCRdb reprocessed the multiplex PCR reads using CATT. The table has approximately 5,000 delta-chain clones, about 12% seen once. The sample taken for sequencing was gamma-delta T cells enriched from blood buffy coat, or unenriched PBMCs (not recorded which). The receptors here all came from a human donor in good health.

Worth noting for this clone: TCRdb's entry gives the protein of a much larger clone, which mismatches this DNA's translation at residue 7, likely from a read error; the protein reported here is translated from the DNA. Other nucleotide sequences in the sample specify the same CDR3. The chain combines TRDV2 with TRDJ1, with 9 bases aligning to TRDD3. J lost 2 bases, V lost 0 bases, and 9 bases had no gene match. The CDR3 has 17 amino acids. Germline V gives CDR1 GEAIGNYY, CDR2 EKD. The CDR3 loop reads CACDTVRGYAGTDKLIF. The CDR3 region has the DNA TGTGCCTGTGACACCGTTAGGGGATACGCTGGGACCGATAAACTCATCTTT.

V usage is TRDV1 and J usage is TRDJ2, with 11 bases fitting TRDD3. The J gene was missing in TCRdb and was found by matching the end of the DNA to germline. Germline V CDR1 and CDR2: TSWWSYY, QGS. Germline trimming cut 4 bases from V and 2 bases from J; bases unmatched to any gene: 21. This CDR3 spans 22 amino acids. The CDR3 DNA reads as TGTGCTCTTGGGGGACCGGCCTTCCTACTGGGGGATAAAAGCTGGTTGACAGCACAACTCTTCTTT. Amino acids: CALGGPAFLLGDKSWLTAQLFF.

This clone was observed at least ten times. J is TRDJ1 and V is TRDV1; 12 positions agree with TRDD3. The J gene, left out of TCRdb, was set here by checking the DNA against germline. Germline CDR1 TSWWSYY, CDR2 QGS. This CDR3 has 27 amino acids. The J segment lost 2 bases and the V segment lost 1 base, leaving 35 bases of the junction unmatched. The CDR3 loop is CALGEQLGSTGGYQLYKGRFGTDKLIF. Written as DNA, the CDR3 is TGTGCTCTTGGGGAACAATTGGGTTCGACTGGGGGATACCAACTGTACAAGGGTCGGTTCGGGACCGATAAACTCATCTTT.

This clone was found a few times. This chain links TRDV2 with TRDJ1, with 13 bases identical to TRDD3. This CDR3 contains 15 residues. V lost 6 bases and J lost 3; bases outside the gene matches: 6. Germline assignment: CDR1 GEAIGNYY and CDR2 EKD. The CDR3 nucleotides read TGTGCCTGTCCATTACTGGGGGATACGCCCGATAAACTCATCTTT. It encodes CACPLLGDTPDKLIF.

This chain joins TRDV1 and TRDJ1; 7 nucleotides line up with TRDD3. Assignment of the J gene here rests on matching the DNA to germline, because TCRdb gives none. V gave up 0 bases and J gave up 0 bases; unmatched junction bases: 22. The CDR3 is 22 amino acids. Per germline, CDR1 TSWWSYY and CDR2 QGS. Here the CDR3 DNA reads TGTGCTCTTGGGGAACTTGGCTACGTACGGTCTACTGGGGAGGAGTACACCGATAAACTCATCTTT. Amino acids: CALGELGYVRSTGEEYTDKLIF.

At least ten counts were recorded for this clone. J is TRDJ1 and V is TRAV29/DV5; 13 bases match TRDD3. TCRdb leaves out the J gene; it was filled in here by matching the DNA to germline. The V and J ends lost 0 bases and 3 bases, in that order; junction bases with no gene match: 26. The CDR3 has 23 residues. CDR1 and CDR2 from the germline V gene are NSMFDY and ISSIKDK. The CDR3 region is CAASAMGIPIPLYWGIRSDKLIF. The CDR3 nucleotides read TGTGCAGCAAGCGCGATGGGTATTCCTATCCCCCTCTACTGGGGGATACGCTCCGATAAACTCATCTTT.

By sample share, this clone is large. Additional DNA sequences in this sample encode the identical CDR3. The chain joins TRDV2 to TRDJ3, with 8 bases fitting TRDD3. Unmatched junction bases numbered 8, after V lost 2 bases and J lost 0 bases. Germline CDR1 reads GEAIGNYY; CDR2 reads EKD. The CDR3 totals 19 residues. For the CDR3, the DNA is TGTGCCTGTGACAATCCACTGGGGGCAAACTCCTGGGACACCCGACAGATGTTTTTC. Residues: CACDNPLGANSWDTRQMFF.

This clone was counted only a few times. A far larger clone is off by one base, so a read error is likely. The same CDR3 also results from other DNA sequences found in this sample. The gene calls are TRDV2 and TRDJ1, with D tentatively TRDD3 (6 bases). Deletions cut 5 bases from V and 4 bases from J, with 19 bases between. The germline V gene encodes CDR1 GEAIGNYY and CDR2 EKD. The CDR3 consists of 15 residues. The CDR3 nucleotides are TGTGCCTGTGCCCAACTGGGCGATAGGGACGATAAACTCATCTTT. Translating gives CACAQLGDRDDKLIF.

The genes are TRDV1 and TRDJ1; TRDD3 aligns across 12 bases. The J gene, left out of TCRdb, was set here by checking the DNA against germline. Germline V gene lookup returns CDR1 TSWWSYY and CDR2 QGS. After removal of 1 base from V and 0 bases from J, the junction contained 33 bases not matched to a gene. The length of the CDR3 is 27 residues. The CDR3 sequence: CALGEPSGDPTWFPFWGIRGYTDKLIF. The CDR3 nucleotides read TGTGCTCTTGGGGAACCCTCTGGAGATCCTACGTGGTTTCCATTCTGGGGGATACGAGGTTACACCGATAAACTCATCTTT.

Note on this clone: The protein given by TCRdb reflects a much larger clone and differs at residue 12 from this DNA's translation, likely from a read error; the protein shown is the DNA's translation. This chain joins TRDV2 and TRDJ3; 8 nucleotides line up with TRDD3. The germline V gene encodes CDR1 GEAIGNYY and CDR2 EKD. The CDR3 extends over 19 amino acids. The CDR3 here is CACDTGSWGSSCDTRQMFF. DNA for the CDR3: TGTGCCTGTGACACCGGTAGCTGGGGGAGCTCCTGTGACACCCGACAGATGTTTTTC.

As concerns this clone: This DNA's translation and the protein TCRdb lists, from a much larger clone, do not match at residue 14, likely due to a read error; the protein shown is translated from the DNA. The chain combines TRDV2 with TRDJ1; the D is unclear. The CDR3 totals 16 residues. The germline gives CDR1 GEAIGNYY, CDR2 EKD. This CDR3 reads CACDPSDRKYTDKRIF. The CDR3 DNA follows: TGTGCCTGTGACCCGTCCGATCGGAAGTACACCGATAAACGCATCTTT.

By sample fraction, this clone is medium-sized. The chain carries TRDV2 and TRDJ1; TRDD3 matches at 10 bases. V was pared by 0 bases and J by 4 bases, with 4 bases of the junction left unmatched. The CDR3 runs 15 residues. The germline V gene encodes CDR1 GEAIGNYY and CDR2 EKD. The chain's CDR3 is CACDTWGIQSDKLIF. CDR3 coding DNA: TGTGCCTGTGACACCTGGGGGATACAAAGCGATAAACTCATCTTT.

The chain links TRDV1 to TRDJ1; 11 nucleotides match TRDD3. Matching the DNA to germline supplied the J gene, which TCRdb does not give. The CDR3 is made up of 19 amino acids. V was pared by 4 bases and J by 0 bases, with 13 bases of the junction left unmatched. Germline lookup yields CDR1 TSWWSYY and CDR2 QGS. CDR3 in amino acids: CALGGGWGIRRGYTDKLIF. For the CDR3, the DNA is TGTGCTCTTGGGGGAGGATGGGGGATACGCAGGGGCTACACCGATAAACTCATCTTT.

This clone was recorded only once. This clone may be a read error of a much larger clone one base away. Different DNA sequences within this sample yield the same CDR3. This sequence joins TRDV1 and TRDJ1; D is undetermined. The J gene, absent from TCRdb, was called here by matching the DNA to germline. Per the germline V gene, CDR1 is TSWWSYY and CDR2 is QGS. Trimming left V 2 bases short and J 0 bases short, with 37 bases between. The CDR3 consists of 24 residues. CDR3 DNA sequence: TGTGCTCTTGGGGAAAGACTACCCCCTCCCACTCCCCAGCCGCGGCATAAGTACACCGATAAACTCATCTTT. Protein product: CALGERLPPPTPQPRHKYTDKLIF.

This clone was observed a few times. The V call is TRDV1, the J call TRDJ1; the match to TRDD3 covers 8 bases. Germline V gene data show CDR1 as TSWWSYY and CDR2 as QGS. This CDR3 spans 22 amino acids. Unmatched junction bases numbered 24, after V lost 1 base and J lost 2 bases. CDR3 DNA sequence: TGTGCTCTTGGGGAACCTAGTCCTACCAAAGCCGTACTGGGGGCGCAAACCGATAAACTCATCTTT. Translating gives CALGEPSPTKAVLGAQTDKLIF.

This clone was detected only a few times. TCRdb shows a much larger clone's protein in place of this DNA's translation, and the two differ at residue 9, likely through a read error; the protein shown is translated from the DNA. The rearrangement joins TRDV3 to TRDJ3, with 9 bases matching TRDD3. Looked up from germline, CDR1 is TVYSNPD and CDR2 is GDNSRS (reference sequence). V lost 4 bases and J lost 1; bases outside the gene matches: 14. There are 19 residues in the CDR3. In nucleotides, the CDR3 is TGTGCCTGCGCGCCGCCCTGGGGGATCGATTCCTGGGACACCCGACAGATGTTTTTC. Protein product: CACAPPWGIDSWDTRQMFF.

In regard to this clone: This DNA's translation differs at residue 3 from TCRdb's protein, which comes from a much larger clone; a read error is likely, and the protein shown is translated from the DNA. The V gene is TRDV3, the J gene TRDJ1, with TRDD3 matching over 11 bases. Germline loops: CDR1 TVYSNPD, CDR2 GDNSRS (reference sequence). The CDR3 runs 16 residues. V was pared by 5 bases and J by 4 bases, with 15 bases of the junction left unmatched. The CDR3 DNA reads as TGTGCCCTTACCTTTTCCGTGACTGGGGGATACGATAAACTCATCTTT. Residues: CALTFSVTGGYDKLIF.

About this clone itself: This may be a read error: a much more frequent sequence differs by one nucleotide. V is TRAV29/DV5 and J is TRDJ1; TRDD3 matches 12 bases. TCRdb leaves out the J gene; it was filled in here by matching the DNA to germline. Germline trimming cut 4 bases from V and 1 base from J; bases unmatched to any gene: 29. Germline V CDR1 and CDR2: NSMFDY, ISSIKDK. This CDR3 has 23 residues. In nucleotides, the CDR3 is TGTGCAGCATGCGCCTTCCTTCCCCGTACTGGGGGATACCACTCCCTGGGCACCGATAAACTCATCTTT. The encoded protein is CAACAFLPRTGGYHSLGTDKLIF.

The chain has TRDV1 and TRDJ1; the D is unclear. TCRdb offers no J gene call, so here the DNA was matched to germline to obtain one. The CDR3 covers 14 residues. Trimming removed 0 bases at V and 2 bases at J, with 7 bases between. The germline V gene has CDR1 TSWWSYY and CDR2 QGS. CDR3 DNA sequence: TGTGCTCTTGGGGAACTTCTACGGACCGATAAACTCATCTTT. It is translated as CALGELLRTDKLIF.

As to this clone: A far larger clone is just one base off, so this is likely a read error. The same CDR3 arises from other DNA sequences in this sample as well. The CDR3, as DNA: TGTGCCTGTGACGACCTTACGGCCACCGATAAACTCATCTTT. Protein: CACDDLTATDKLIF. This rearrangement joins TRDV2 to TRDJ1, with D unresolved. The CDR3 covers 14 residues. CDR1 and CDR2 from the germline V gene are GEAIGNYY and EKD. V was clipped by 3 bases and J by 1 base, with 11 bases between them.